Listed here are 8 T cell receptor beta chains from one sample, sequenced in a study of monozygotic twins with cystic fibrosis. Libraries were prepared by immunoSEQ multiplex PCR; TCRdb keeps only in-frame clonotypes and omits some of them. The table has fewer than 30,000 clones, around 81% seen once. Sequenced input: blood. Receptors originate from a girl under 10 years old with cystic fibrosis.

The rearrangement uses TRBV25-1 and TRBJ2-5; 9 bases are a match to TRBD1. CDR1 and CDR2 from the germline V gene are MGHDK and SYGVNS. The trim removed 4 bases at V and 2 bases at J, leaving 11 bases unmatched. This CDR3 comprises 17 residues. CDR3: CASSAATGGPNQETQYF. The DNA of the CDR3 is TGTGCCAGCAGTGCCGCAACAGGGGGCCCTAATCAAGAGACCCAGTACTTC.

The chain joins TRBV6-1 to TRBJ1-1; TRBD1 matches at 8 bases. This CDR3 is 14 amino acids long. Losses at the gene ends were 2 bases for V and 5 bases for J; bases not matched to a gene: 4. CDR1 MNHNS and CDR2 SASEGT come from the germline V gene. This CDR3 is CASSETGGRTEAFF. CDR3 nucleotide sequence: TGTGCCAGCAGTGAAACAGGGGGGAGGACTGAAGCTTTCTTT.

V usage is TRBV15 and J usage is TRBJ2-7; unclear D gene. Germline CDR1 LNHNV, CDR2 YYDKDF (reference sequence). V was shortened by 0 bases and J by 3 bases, with 9 bases between the two germline ends. The CDR3 is 14 residues long. CDR3 in amino acids: CATSRDRANYEQYF. The DNA of the CDR3 is TGTGCCACCAGCAGAGATAGGGCGAACTACGAGCAGTACTTC.

This clone was seen more than once but under ten times. This chain uses TRBV7-6 with TRBJ1-1; unclear D gene. CDR1 is SGHVS and CDR2 is FNYEAQ in the germline V gene. There are 14 residues in the CDR3. The V end was cut by 0 bases, the J end by 7 bases, with 12 bases between. CDR3 in DNA: TGTGCCAGCAGCTTAGCGCTGATGGGTAATGAAGCTTTCTTT. It yields the protein CASSLALMGNEAFF.

The chain uses TRBV6-1 and TRBJ1-1; D is possibly TRBD1 (5 bases). Germline CDR1 is MNHNS and CDR2 is SASEGT. Trimming stripped 6 bases from V and 0 bases from J, with 14 bases between. CDR3 size: 15 residues. The CDR3 DNA sequence: TGTGCCAGCAGAGGGCCAGACAGTATGAACACTGAAGCTTTCTTT. Its protein product is CASRGPDSMNTEAFF.

V and J are TRBV27 and TRBJ2-3; D is possibly TRBD2 (6 bases). CDR1 MNHEY and CDR2 SMNVEV come from the germline V gene (reference sequence). The CDR3 totals 15 residues. The V end lost 5 bases, the J end lost 2 bases, and 14 bases lay between the germline ends. CDR3 amino acids: CASSPGTFTTDTQYF. The CDR3 DNA sequence: TGTGCCAGCAGTCCGGGGACTTTTACCACAGATACGCAGTATTTT.

This clone is a singleton in its sample. The rearrangement uses TRBV29-1 and TRBJ2-2; 12 bases map to TRBD1. This CDR3 contains 14 residues. Germline V gives CDR1 SQVTM, CDR2 ANQGSEA. The V and J ends lost 7 bases and 6 bases, in that order; junction bases with no gene match: 6. The CDR3 here is CSGRDRGHAGELFF. In DNA, the CDR3 is TGCAGCGGCAGGGACAGGGGGCACGCCGGGGAGCTGTTTTTT.

This clone turned up a few times. CDR3 DNA sequence: TGTGCCAGTAGTATCTTAGGAGAAAGGCTCGAGCAGTACTTC. It yields the protein CASSILGERLEQYF. The rearrangement links TRBV19 to TRBJ2-7, with no clear D. The CDR3 is made up of 14 amino acids. V lost 3 bases, J lost 6 bases, and 15 bases lay in between. Germline loops: CDR1 LNHDA, CDR2 SQIVND (reference sequence).